The following is a T cell receptor beta chain sequence with its context. What it recognizes is unknown. Sorting based on CD45RO/CCR7/CD25/CD127/CD95/CD27 separated CD4+ naive, central memory, regulatory and stem cell-like memory cells. With 3 bases clipped from V and 6 bases from J, the junction kept 8 bases outside the gene matches. Germline V lookup: CDR1 SGHDT, CDR2 YYEEEE. This CDR3 is built from 15 residues. This sample stems from a study of beta chain features in type 1 diabetes. Study-level findings and limits: Patients with Type 1 diabetes showed moderately but significantly shorter TCRB CDR3s in all four CD4+ subsets. Patients with type 1 diabetes carried fewer insertions and had more deletions at their VDJ junctions.

Investigators reverse transcribed all isolated RNA, so they sequenced expressed TCRB transcripts. Regulatory, naive and central memory T cell samples averaged roughly 3.5 million reads. TCRdb's table, derived via immunoSEQ multiplex PCR, lists solely in-frame clones and lacks some. The repertoire holds nearly 700,000 clones, with 10% to 15% as singletons. Sample: naive CD4+ T cells from blood. This receptor was obtained from a man between 18 and 35 years old with type 1 diabetes. The chain is built from TRBV5-6 and TRBJ1-1; 10 bases are shared with TRBD1. The CDR3 loop is CASSWDRGRGAEAFF. The CDR3 bases are TGTGCCAGCAGCTGGGACAGGGGACGAGGGGCTGAAGCTTTCTTT.